This paragraph reports one TCR beta chain. In germline, CDR1 is SGHTA, CDR2 FQGNSA. This CDR3 spans 16 amino acids. V gave up 1 base and J gave up 2 bases; unmatched junction bases: 4. Authors' data handling: Estimated nucleated cell counts came from reference gene primer amplification. Sequencing was performed with immunoSEQ multiplex PCR; in TCRdb, only in-frame clones are kept and a portion is missing. V, J and clone size derive from that table, while D and trimming were established from the DNA sequence. The repertoire holds under 85,000 clones, with roughly 84% as singletons. These data originate in a study of blood T cell repertoires in COVID-19. On the study more broadly: The United States, Italy and Spain were the sources of the acute and convalescent COVID-19 samples. Sources were T cells, B-cell-depleted T cells, or PBMCs; the material itself was cDNA or gDNA.

Input material: peripheral blood. The TCR was taken from a man in his fifties with acute or convalescent COVID-19. J is TRBJ2-4 and V is TRBV7-2, with 8 nucleotides matching TRBD2. In nucleotides, the CDR3 is TGTGCCAGCAGCTTAGTTAGCGGGACGTCCAAAAACATTCAGTACTTC. Residues: CASSLVSGTSKNIQYF. The entire variable domain, with the rest obtained from reference TRBV7-2 and TRBJ2-4, is as follows: GAGVSQSPSNKVTEKGKDVELRCDPISGHTALYWYRQSLGQGLEFLIYFQGNSAPDKSGLPSDRFSAERTGGSVSTLTIQRTQQEDSAVYLCASSLVSGTSKNIQYFGAGTRLSVL.